This T cell receptor (beta chain) was profiled in a study of blood T cell repertoires in COVID-19. As handled by the study authors: Estimated nucleated cell counts came from reference gene primer amplification. The protocol was immunoSEQ multiplex PCR, while the TCRdb copy is restricted to in-frame clones and leaves out a portion. V and J calls and clone size are those listed in that table; D and trimming were worked out from the DNA. Of some 200,000 clones listed, about nine tenths were seen once; the top ten hold 4.5% to 7.5%. CDR1 and CDR2 from the germline V gene are SGHVS and FQNEAQ. Trimming cost V 5 bases and J 5 bases; bases outside gene matches: 14. The CDR3 is made up of 16 amino acids.

The TCR sequence derives from a man of 80 years or more with acute or convalescent COVID-19. The material sequenced was peripheral blood. This sequence joins TRBV7-8 and TRBJ2-7, with TRBD1 matching 8 bases. CDR3 DNA: TGTGCCAGCAGCCCCAGAGGGGTTGCACAGGGGGACGAGCAGTACGTC. It encodes CASSPRGVAQGDEQYV.